The rows below give T cell receptor beta chains drawn from one sample of a study of identical twins. A single record per CDR3 protein comes from TCRdb applying MiXCR to the 5' RACE reads. The profile shows some 1,700,000 distinct CDR3 sequences, around 29% of them singletons. Sequencing used cord blood. These receptors originate from a newborn girl in good health. Each CDR3 is given with its conserved first and last residue. The D gene is left open where the match is weak. Clone size, where shown, is once, few, many, or a class for clones that have expanded.

clone size	V gene	J gene	D gene	CDR3 protein	CDR3 DNA
.	TRBV12-3/TRBV12-4	TRBJ2-1	TRBD1	CASSLLGQGADEQFF	TGTGCCAGCAGTTTACTGGGACAGGGGGCAGATGAGCAGTTCTTC
.	TRBV6-1	TRBJ2-7	TRBD2	CASMLGGRYEQYF	TGTGCCAGCATGCTCGGGGGGAGATACGAGCAGTACTTC
once	TRBV7-9	TRBJ1-3	.	CASSPETIPRGNTIYF	TGTGCCAGCAGCCCCGAGACGATCCCGCGAGGAAACACCATATATTTT
few	TRBV30	TRBJ2-7	.	CAWRSWGDRYEQYF	TGTGCCTGGAGGAGTTGGGGAGATCGGTACGAGCAGTACTTC
.	TRBV4-1	TRBJ1-1	.	CASSQAREWDTEAFF	TGCGCCAGCAGCCAAGCCAGGGAGTGGGACACTGAAGCTTTCTTT
.	TRBV2	TRBJ1-1	.	CASGDVVWMEAFF	TGTGCCAGCGGCGATGTCGTGTGGATGGAAGCTTTCTTT
few	TRBV6-6	TRBJ2-5	TRBD2	CASSYSIGLASGETQYF	TGTGCCAGCAGTTACTCAATCGGATTGGCTAGCGGGGAGACCCAGTACTTC
.	TRBV28	TRBJ2-1	.	CASKELEGEQFF	TGTGCCAGCAAGGAGCTAGAGGGCGAGCAGTTCTTC
few	TRBV15	TRBJ2-3	.	CATSRDRGDTQYF	TGTGCCACCAGCAGAGATCGGGGAGATACGCAGTATTTT
.	TRBV28	TRBJ2-5	.	CASSLWGTQETQYF	TGTGCCAGCAGTTTATGGGGGACACAAGAGACCCAGTACTTC
.	TRBV2	TRBJ2-7	.	CASSESRGGSYEQYF	TGTGCCAGCAGTGAAAGTAGGGGGGGGTCCTACGAGCAGTACTTC
few	TRBV5-1	TRBJ2-4	TRBD1	CASSFSGGENIQYF	TGCGCCAGCAGCTTTTCAGGGGGTGAAAACATTCAGTACTTC
few	TRBV4-1	TRBJ1-2	.	CASSQVKSRDMRGYTF	TGCGCCAGCAGCCAAGTCAAATCCAGGGACATGCGGGGCTACACCTTC
.	TRBV7-2	TRBJ1-1	.	CASSPSRGVARNTEAFF	TGTGCCAGCAGCCCCAGTAGGGGCGTCGCTCGAAACACTGAAGCTTTCTTT
.	TRBV2	TRBJ2-1	TRBD2	CASSELTSGRDGEQFF	TGTGCCAGCAGCGAGCTAACTAGCGGGAGGGACGGTGAGCAGTTCTTC
few	TRBV12-3/TRBV12-4	TRBJ2-3	.	CASSGGDGSDTQYF	TGTGCCAGCAGTGGCGGGGACGGGTCAGATACGCAGTATTTT
few	TRBV3-1	TRBJ2-7	TRBD2	CASSRSGRTAYEQYF	TGTGCCAGCAGCCGTAGCGGGAGAACCGCCTACGAGCAGTACTTC
few	TRBV28	TRBJ2-1	.	CASSLFGVARREQFF	TGTGCCAGCAGTTTATTCGGGGTGGCGCGCCGTGAGCAGTTCTTC
.	TRBV20-1	TRBJ2-7	.	CSARDSERRNYEQYF	TGCAGTGCTAGAGACTCGGAAAGGCGGAACTACGAGCAGTACTTC
many	TRBV20-1	TRBJ1-5	.	CSARRGPYSNQPQHF	TGCAGTGCTAGACGGGGGCCCTATAGCAATCAGCCCCAGCATTTT
.	TRBV28	TRBJ1-2	TRBD1	CASSQPGTGALWLRGYTF	TGTGCCAGCAGTCAGCCCGGGACAGGGGCTCTATGGCTACGTGGCTACACCTTC
once	TRBV5-1	TRBJ2-3	.	CASVRELKGDTQYF	TGCGCCAGCGTCAGGGAGTTGAAAGGAGATACGCAGTATTTT
.	TRBV7-2	TRBJ2-2	.	CASSLEVYTGELFF	TGTGCCAGCAGCTTAGAGGTCTACACCGGGGAGCTGTTTTTT
few	TRBV28	TRBJ2-5	.	CASASGREQYF	TGTGCCAGCGCATCAGGAAGGGAGCAGTACTTC
.	TRBV12-3/TRBV12-4	TRBJ2-7	TRBD2	CASSSAAGVLSEQYF	TGTGCCAGCAGTTCGGCAGCGGGGGTACTATCCGAGCAGTACTTC
few	TRBV5-1	TRBJ2-1	TRBD2	CSSSGIAGVNEQFF	TGCTCCAGCAGCGGAATAGCGGGGGTCAATGAGCAGTTCTTC
.	TRBV4-1	TRBJ2-1	TRBD1	CASRWTGGTYNEQFF	TGCGCCAGCAGATGGACAGGGGGAACCTACAATGAGCAGTTCTTC
many	TRBV6-5	TRBJ2-3	TRBD2	CASSLAGERTDTQYF	TGTGCCAGCAGCTTAGCGGGGGAGCGCACAGATACGCAGTATTTT
few	TRBV28	TRBJ2-7	TRBD1	CASSQVRGGFDEQYF	TGTGCCAGCAGTCAGGTACGAGGGGGCTTCGACGAGCAGTACTTC
few	TRBV9	TRBJ2-1	.	CASSVVPGSNEQFF	TGTGCCAGCAGCGTAGTCCCAGGGTCCAATGAGCAGTTCTTC
.	TRBV28	TRBJ2-5	TRBD2	CASSRLAGGRGYQETQYF	TGTGCCAGCAGTAGACTAGCGGGAGGCCGGGGTTACCAAGAGACCCAGTACTTC
.	TRBV9	TRBJ2-1	TRBD2	CASSESGVSYNEQFF	TGTGCCAGCAGCGAGAGCGGGGTCTCCTACAATGAGCAGTTCTTC
many	TRBV9	TRBJ2-4	.	CASSVGRNIQYF	TGTGCCAGCAGCGTAGGCAGGAACATTCAGTACTTC
.	TRBV19	TRBJ2-5	.	CASSPQPRSATILYNEQYF	TGTGCCAGTAGCCCCCAACCCCGTAGCGCCACTATCCTCTACAATGAGCAGTACTTC
few	TRBV29-1	TRBJ2-7	.	CSVIGSHEQYF	TGCAGCGTCATCGGGTCCCACGAGCAGTACTTC